These 5 T cell receptor beta chains were sequenced from one sample in a study of blood T cells in healthy people across ages. With a J-beta primer mix and a sample-barcoded 5' primer, a second PCR ran roughly 6 to 11 cycles. Each CDR3 protein is one row after TCRdb ran MiXCR on the 5' RACE reads. Seen here are about 1.8 million distinct CDR3 sequences, 49% observed once, and the top ten hold around 2.1%. The sequenced sample was blood. These TCRs come from a woman aged 40 to 50 in good health.

The gene calls are TRBV4-1 and TRBJ2-1; 8 bases align to TRBD1. Germline CDR1 is MGHRA and CDR2 is YSYEKL. The CDR3 runs to 15 residues. V dropped 1 base and J dropped 10; count of bases not matched to a gene: 9. In DNA, the CDR3 is TGCGCCAGCAGCCAAGTATCGACAGGGGTGAAGGAGCAGTTCTTC. Encoded protein: CASSQVSTGVKEQFF.

The chain employs TRBV7-9 and TRBJ2-7, with TRBD2 matching over 8 bases. Per germline, CDR1 SEHNR and CDR2 FQNEAQ (reference sequence). V was clipped by 1 base and J by 7 bases; unmatched bases: 12. CDR3 length equals 16 residues. This chain's CDR3 is CASSLGQAGGRDEQYF. The CDR3 nucleotides read TGTGCCAGCAGCTTAGGTCAGGCGGGGGGCAGGGATGAGCAGTACTTC. Using reference TRBV7-9 and TRBJ2-7 for the parts outside the CDR3, the full variable domain is DTGVSQNPRHKITKRGQNVTFRCDPISEHNRLYWYRQTLGQGPEFLTYFQNEAQLEKSRLLSDRFSAERPKGSFSTLEIQRTEQGDSAMYLCASSLGQAGGRDEQYFGPGTRLTVT.

The table lists this clonotype with a few counts. This rearrangement joins TRBV13 to TRBJ2-5; TRBD2 matches at 9 bases. Germline-derived CDR1 and CDR2 are PRHDT and FYEKMQ (reference sequence). After removal of 8 bases from V and 4 bases from J, the junction contained 14 bases not matched to a gene. The CDR3 has 16 residues. For the CDR3, the DNA is TGTGCCAGCCGGTCCTCTGAGCGGGGGGATGGAGAGACCCAGTACTTC. It encodes CASRSSERGDGETQYF.

This clonotype has just a few counts. The V call is TRBV18, the J call TRBJ2-3; D may be TRBD1 (7 bases). The germline CDR1 and CDR2 sequences are KGHSH and LQKENI. V shed 6 bases and J shed 1 base, with 32 bases lying between them. The CDR3 contains 21 residues. The CDR3 region is CASSPGFGVEISRGGTDTQYF. CDR3 nucleotides: TGTGCCAGCTCCCCCGGCTTCGGGGTAGAAATCAGCAGGGGGGGCACAGATACGCAGTATTTT.

The V and J genes are TRBV5-1 and TRBJ1-2, with TRBD1 matching 11 bases. J gave up 7 bases and V 4 bases, and 12 bases lay outside the gene matches. The CDR3 sequence is 16 residues long. Germline V gene sequence: CDR1 SGHRS, CDR2 YFSETQ. CDR3 sequence: CASSRNPGQGVFGYTF. The CDR3 DNA follows: TGCGCCAGCAGCAGAAATCCGGGACAGGGGGTCTTTGGCTACACCTTC.